This T cell receptor (beta chain) derives from a study of OX40 agonist ivuxolimab in advanced cancers. The repertoire was sequenced with immunoSEQ multiplex PCR; TCRdb's copy has only in-frame clones and lacks some. The repertoire consists of some 73,000 clones, with roughly 85% occurring once and the leading ten covering around 0.75%. Germline trimming cut 4 bases from V and 2 bases from J; bases unmatched to any gene: 9. Germline V CDR1 and CDR2: SGHAT, FQNNGV. The CDR3 is 16 amino acids. The sequencing here drew on CD4+ or CD8+ T cells sorted from blood, taken in a trial of the OX40 agonist ivuxolimab. The sequence was obtained from an adult with an advanced solid tumor such as melanoma, head and neck, liver or kidney cancer. The chain employs TRBV11-2 and TRBJ1-2, with 8 bases lining up with TRBD1. As DNA, the CDR3 is TGTGCCAGCAGCTCGACCGGGACAGGCCTAAACTATGGCTACACCTTC. Its translation: CASSSTGTGLNYGYTF. The variable domain in full, with the rest retrieved from reference TRBV11-2 and TRBJ1-2, is EAGVAQSPRYKIIEKRQSVAFWCNPISGHATLYWYQQILGQGPKLLIQFQNNGVVDDSQLPKDRFSAERLKGVDSTLKIQPAKLEDSAVYLCASSSTGTGLNYGYTFGSGTRLTVV.